Included here is one T cell receptor (beta chain) sequence, with context. Antigen specificity is unknown. The sample comes from a study of OX40 agonist ivuxolimab in advanced cancers. Regarding the study as a whole: Among some nonresponders, normalized T-cell clonal expansion was also low. The mean number of expanded clones was higher in CD8+ T cells than in CD4+.

TCRdb's copy holds only in-frame clones and misses some; the assay was immunoSEQ multiplex PCR. Here the sample spans under 35,000 clones, roughly 84% being singletons. The CDR3 consists of 14 residues. V was trimmed by 4 bases and J by 3 bases, leaving 9 bases between them. Germline assignment: CDR1 MGHDK and CDR2 SYGVNS. Sampled blood was obtained at baseline, cycle 4 day 1, and cycle 7 day 1. The specimen comprised CD4+ or CD8+ T cells sorted from blood, sampled in a trial of the OX40 agonist ivuxolimab. The genes are TRBV25-1 and TRBJ2-2; D unclear. The clonotype was recovered from an adult with an advanced solid tumor such as melanoma, head and neck, liver or kidney cancer. CDR3 amino acids: CASSAAFHTGELFF. Here the CDR3 DNA reads TGTGCCAGCAGTGCCGCGTTCCACACCGGGGAGCTGTTTTTT.